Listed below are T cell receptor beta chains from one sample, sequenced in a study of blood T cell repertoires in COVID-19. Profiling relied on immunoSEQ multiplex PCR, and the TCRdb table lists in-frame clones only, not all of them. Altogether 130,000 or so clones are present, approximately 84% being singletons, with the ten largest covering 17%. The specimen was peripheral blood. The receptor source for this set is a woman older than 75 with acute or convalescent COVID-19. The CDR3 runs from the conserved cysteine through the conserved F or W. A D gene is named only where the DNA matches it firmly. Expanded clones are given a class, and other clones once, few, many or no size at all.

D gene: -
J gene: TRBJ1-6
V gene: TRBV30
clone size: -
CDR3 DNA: TGTGCCTGGAGTGTGATTGAACCCGCCAGGTCACCCCTCCACTTT
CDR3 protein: CAWSVIEPARSPLHF

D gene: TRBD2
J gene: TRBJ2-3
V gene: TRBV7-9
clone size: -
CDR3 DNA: TGTGCCAGCAGCTTCACTAGCGGGACTGATACGCAGTATTTT
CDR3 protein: CASSFTSGTDTQYF

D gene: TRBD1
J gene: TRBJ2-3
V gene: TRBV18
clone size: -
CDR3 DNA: TGTGCCAGCTCACTATACAGGGGGCCGGATACGCAGTATTTT
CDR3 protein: CASSLYRGPDTQYF

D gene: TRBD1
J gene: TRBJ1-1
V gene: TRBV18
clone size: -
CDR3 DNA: TGTGCCAGCTCACCTGGGACAGGGGGCGCGAACACTGAAGCTTTCTTT
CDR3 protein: CASSPGTGGANTEAFF

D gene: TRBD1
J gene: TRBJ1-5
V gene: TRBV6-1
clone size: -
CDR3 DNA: TGTGCCAGCAGTGAGGGACAGGGGGCGAGCAATCAGCCCCAGCATTTT
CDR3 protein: CASSEGQGASNQPQHF

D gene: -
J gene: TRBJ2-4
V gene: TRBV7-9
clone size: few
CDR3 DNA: TGTGCCAGCAGCCCAGGTTGGGCCCAAGCCAAAAACATTCAGTACTTC
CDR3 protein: CASSPGWAQAKNIQYF

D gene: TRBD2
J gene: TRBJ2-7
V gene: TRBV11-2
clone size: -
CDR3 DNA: TGTGCCAGCAGCTTTAATAGCGGGAGTTCCAACGAGCAGTACTTC
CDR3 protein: CASSFNSGSSNEQYF

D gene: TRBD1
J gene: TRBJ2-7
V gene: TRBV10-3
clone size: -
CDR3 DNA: TGTGCCATCAGCTCCGGGGACAGGGGATCCTACGAGCAGTACTTC
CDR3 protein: CAISSGDRGSYEQYF

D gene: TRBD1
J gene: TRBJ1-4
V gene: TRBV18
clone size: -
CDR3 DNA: TGTGCCAGCAGTACAGGGACAGGGGATGAAAAACTGTTTTTT
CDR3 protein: CASSTGTGDEKLFF

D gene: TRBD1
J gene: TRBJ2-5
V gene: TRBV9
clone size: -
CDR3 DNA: TGTGCCAGCAGCCCGACAGGGGGCTGGGAGACCCAGTACTTC
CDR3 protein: CASSPTGGWETQYF

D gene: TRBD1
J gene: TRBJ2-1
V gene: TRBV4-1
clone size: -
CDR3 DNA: TGCGCCAGCAGCCAAGCCGGGACAGGGGCCTACAATGAGCAGTTCTTC
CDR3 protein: CASSQAGTGAYNEQFF

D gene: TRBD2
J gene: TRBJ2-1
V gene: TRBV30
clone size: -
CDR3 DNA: TGTGCCTGGAGTGAACTAGCGGGAATAAATGAGCAGTTCTTC
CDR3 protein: CAWSELAGINEQFF

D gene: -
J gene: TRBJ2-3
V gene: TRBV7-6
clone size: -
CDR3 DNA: TGTGCCAGCAGCCCCTCACGTGGGGCGGCAGATACGCAGTATTTT
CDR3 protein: CASSPSRGAADTQYF

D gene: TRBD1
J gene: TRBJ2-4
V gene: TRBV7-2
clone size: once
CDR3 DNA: TGTGCCAGCAGCCGCCCCGACAGGGGTATTGCCAAAAACATTCAGTACTTC
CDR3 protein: CASSRPDRGIAKNIQYF

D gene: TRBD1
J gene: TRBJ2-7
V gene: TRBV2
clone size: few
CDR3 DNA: TGTGCCAGCAGTGAATTGGGACAGGGCACAACCTACGAGCAGTACTTC
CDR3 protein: CASSELGQGTTYEQYF

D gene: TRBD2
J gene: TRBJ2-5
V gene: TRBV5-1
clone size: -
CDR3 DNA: TGCGCCAGCAGCCTCGGGGGCGGGAGGGCCCTCGGAGAGACCCAGTACTTC
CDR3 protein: CASSLGGGRALGETQYF

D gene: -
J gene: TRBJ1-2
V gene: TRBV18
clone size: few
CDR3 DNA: TGTGCCAGCTCACCGGGGCCGAACTATGGCTACACCTTC
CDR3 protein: CASSPGPNYGYTF

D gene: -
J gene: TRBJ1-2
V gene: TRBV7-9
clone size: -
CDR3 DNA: TGTGCCAGCAGCCCCCTTGCAGGGATCAACTATGGCTACACCTTC
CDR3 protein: CASSPLAGINYGYTF

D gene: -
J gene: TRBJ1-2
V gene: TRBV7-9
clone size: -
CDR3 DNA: TGTGCCAGCAGCTTAGAAACTGTCAACTATGGCTACACCTTC
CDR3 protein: CASSLETVNYGYTF

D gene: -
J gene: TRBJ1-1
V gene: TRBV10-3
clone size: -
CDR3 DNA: TGTGCCATCAGTGACCCAGGGCATTCGAACACTGAAGCTTTCTTT
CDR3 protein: CAISDPGHSNTEAFF

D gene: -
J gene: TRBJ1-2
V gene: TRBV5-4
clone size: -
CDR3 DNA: TGTGCCAGCAGCTTGAGCCCTAACTATGGCTACACCTTC
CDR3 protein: CASSLSPNYGYTF

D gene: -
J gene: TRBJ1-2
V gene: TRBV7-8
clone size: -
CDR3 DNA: TGTGCCAGCAGCACACGACAAGACCTCTATGGCTACACCTTC
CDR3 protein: CASSTRQDLYGYTF

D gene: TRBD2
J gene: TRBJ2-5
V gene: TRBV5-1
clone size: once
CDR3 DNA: TGCGCCAGCAGCTACTCGGGGGGGCGGTTCGAGACCCAGTACTTC
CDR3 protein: CASSYSGGRFETQYF

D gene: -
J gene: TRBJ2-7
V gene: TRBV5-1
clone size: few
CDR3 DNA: TGCGCCAGCAGCTTGTTCGGGGAGACCGAGCAGTACTTC
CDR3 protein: CASSLFGETEQYF

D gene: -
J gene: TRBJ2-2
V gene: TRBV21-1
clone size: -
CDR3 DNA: TGTGCCAGCAGCAGTGACAGGGCGAACACCGGGGAGCTGTTTTTT
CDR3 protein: CASSSDRANTGELFF

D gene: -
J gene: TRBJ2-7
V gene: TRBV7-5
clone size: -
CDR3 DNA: TGTGTCAGGGGGACCCGGGCAGGGGTAATCTACTACGAGCAGTACTTC
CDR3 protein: CVRGTRAGVIYYEQYF

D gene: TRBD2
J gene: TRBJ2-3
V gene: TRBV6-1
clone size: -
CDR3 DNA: TGTGCCAGCAGCAGAGGGACTAGCGGGAGGGATACGCAGTATTTT
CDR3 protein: CASSRGTSGRDTQYF

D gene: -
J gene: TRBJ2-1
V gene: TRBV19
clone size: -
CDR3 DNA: TGTGCCAGTAGTCCGCTCACCCAGACACCCTTAGTAAATGAGCAGTTCTTC
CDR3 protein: CASSPLTQTPLVNEQFF

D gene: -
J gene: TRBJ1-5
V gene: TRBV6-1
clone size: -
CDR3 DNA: TGTGCCAGCAGTGAAGTAAGGGGAAGGGGCAATCAGCCCCAGCATTTT
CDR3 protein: CASSEVRGRGNQPQHF

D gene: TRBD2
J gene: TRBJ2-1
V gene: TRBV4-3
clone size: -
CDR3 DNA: TGCGCCAGCAGCCAACGGACTAGCGGGAGCGATGAGCAGTTCTTC
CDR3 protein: CASSQRTSGSDEQFF

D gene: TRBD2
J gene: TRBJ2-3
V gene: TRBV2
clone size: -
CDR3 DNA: TGTGCCAGCAAGCGGGGGGATATCACAGATACGCAGTATTTT
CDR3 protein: CASKRGDITDTQYF

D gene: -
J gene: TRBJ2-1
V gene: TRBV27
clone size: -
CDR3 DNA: TGTGCCAGCAGCCATAAGCGGGTGCTCTACAATGAGCAGTTCTTC
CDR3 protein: CASSHKRVLYNEQFF

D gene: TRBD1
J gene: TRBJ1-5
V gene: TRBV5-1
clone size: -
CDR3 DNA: TGCGCCAGCAGCGCGGGACAGAATAGCAATCAGCCCCAGCATTTT
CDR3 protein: CASSAGQNSNQPQHF

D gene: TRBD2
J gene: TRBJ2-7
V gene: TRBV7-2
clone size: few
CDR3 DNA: TGTGCCAGCCGGGTTGCTAGCGGGAGAAGTTACGAGCAGTACTTC
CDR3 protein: CASRVASGRSYEQYF

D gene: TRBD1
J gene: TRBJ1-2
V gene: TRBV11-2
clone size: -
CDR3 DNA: TGTGCCAGCAGCATAGATGGGGACAGCGGCTATGGCTACACCTTC
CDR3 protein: CASSIDGDSGYGYTF

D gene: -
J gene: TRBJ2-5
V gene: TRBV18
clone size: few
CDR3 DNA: TGTGCCAGCTCACCGGGACTGCACCAAGAGACCCAGTACTTC
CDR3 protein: CASSPGLHQETQYF

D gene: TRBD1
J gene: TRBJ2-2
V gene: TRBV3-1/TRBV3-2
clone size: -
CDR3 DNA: TGTGCCAGCAGCCTCGGGACAGGGGCCACCGGGGAGCTGTTTTTT
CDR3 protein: CASSLGTGATGELFF

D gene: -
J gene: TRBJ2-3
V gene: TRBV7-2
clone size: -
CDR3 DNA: TGTGCCAGCAGCCCCATCCTCCTGATAGCTCCGGATACGCAGTATTTT
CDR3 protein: CASSPILLIAPDTQYF

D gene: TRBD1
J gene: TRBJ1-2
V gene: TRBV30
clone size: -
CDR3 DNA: TGTGCCAGGGGACAGGGGGCGCTTGGCTACACCTTC
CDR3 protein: CARGQGALGYTF

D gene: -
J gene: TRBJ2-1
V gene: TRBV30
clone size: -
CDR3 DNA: TGTGCCTGGAGTATGACTATTTACAATGAGCAGTTCTTC
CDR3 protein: CAWSMTIYNEQFF

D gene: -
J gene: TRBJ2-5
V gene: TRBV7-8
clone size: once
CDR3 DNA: TGTGCCAGCAGCCTCCTCGAGGGGGGGTGGGAGACCCAGTACTTC
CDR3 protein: CASSLLEGGWETQYF

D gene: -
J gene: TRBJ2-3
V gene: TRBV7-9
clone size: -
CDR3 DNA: TGTGCCAGCAGCCCAGGCTACTTGGGCACAGATACGCAGTATTTT
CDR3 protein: CASSPGYLGTDTQYF

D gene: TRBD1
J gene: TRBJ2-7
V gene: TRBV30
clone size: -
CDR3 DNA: TGTGCCTGGGGGGACAGCCACGAGCAGTACTTC
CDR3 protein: CAWGDSHEQYF

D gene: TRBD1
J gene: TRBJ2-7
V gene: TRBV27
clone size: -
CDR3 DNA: TGTGCCAGCAGTCACCGGGACAGAGACTACGAGCAGTACTTC
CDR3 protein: CASSHRDRDYEQYF

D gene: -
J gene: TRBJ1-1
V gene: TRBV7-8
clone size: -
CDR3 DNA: TGTGCCAGCAGTCGTAGCCGGGGAATGAACACTGAAGCTTTCTTT
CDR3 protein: CASSRSRGMNTEAFF

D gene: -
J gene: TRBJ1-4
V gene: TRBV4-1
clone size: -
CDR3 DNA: TGCGCCAGCAGGGAGGGTGAAAAACTGTTTTTT
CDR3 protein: CASREGEKLFF

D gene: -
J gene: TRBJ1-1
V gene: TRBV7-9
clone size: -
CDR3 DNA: TGTGCCAGCAGCCCCCGAGTCAACACTGAAGCTTTCTTT
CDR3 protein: CASSPRVNTEAFF

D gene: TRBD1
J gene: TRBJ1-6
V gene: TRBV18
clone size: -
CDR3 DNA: TGTGCCAGCTCAAGCCGGACAGGGGAAAATTCACCCCTCCACTTT
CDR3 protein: CASSSRTGENSPLHF